This entry features one T cell receptor (beta chain) sequence. Its target is unknown. Sequencing used immunoSEQ multiplex PCR; TCRdb keeps in-frame clones, though not all of them. The sample records tens of thousands of clones, approximately 80% being singletons. The data originate from a study of OX40 agonist ivuxolimab in advanced cancers. Study background: Patients got intravenous ivuxolimab at 0.01 to 10 mg/kg every 2 weeks. Averaging roughly 60 years in age, with a range of roughly 23 to 85, the cohort was around 83% male. Study-wide findings and caveats: Circulating CD4+ and CD8+ T cells showed clonal expansion by week 6 at 0.1 to 3.0 mg/kg.

This clonotype originated in an adult with an advanced solid tumor such as melanoma, head and neck, liver or kidney cancer. The input for sequencing was CD4+ or CD8+ T cells sorted from blood, taken in a trial of the OX40 agonist ivuxolimab.

The CDR3 region is CASSLALAGGFNEQFF. DNA for the CDR3: TGTGCCAGCAGCTTGGCCCTAGCGGGGGGGTTCAATGAGCAGTTCTTC. This chain joins TRBV5-5 and TRBJ2-1; TRBD2 matches 12 bases. Trimming at V came to 0 bases and at J to 6 bases, leaving 4 bases not matched to a gene. The CDR3 spans 16 residues. Germline lookup yields CDR1 SGHKS and CDR2 YYEKEE (reference sequence).